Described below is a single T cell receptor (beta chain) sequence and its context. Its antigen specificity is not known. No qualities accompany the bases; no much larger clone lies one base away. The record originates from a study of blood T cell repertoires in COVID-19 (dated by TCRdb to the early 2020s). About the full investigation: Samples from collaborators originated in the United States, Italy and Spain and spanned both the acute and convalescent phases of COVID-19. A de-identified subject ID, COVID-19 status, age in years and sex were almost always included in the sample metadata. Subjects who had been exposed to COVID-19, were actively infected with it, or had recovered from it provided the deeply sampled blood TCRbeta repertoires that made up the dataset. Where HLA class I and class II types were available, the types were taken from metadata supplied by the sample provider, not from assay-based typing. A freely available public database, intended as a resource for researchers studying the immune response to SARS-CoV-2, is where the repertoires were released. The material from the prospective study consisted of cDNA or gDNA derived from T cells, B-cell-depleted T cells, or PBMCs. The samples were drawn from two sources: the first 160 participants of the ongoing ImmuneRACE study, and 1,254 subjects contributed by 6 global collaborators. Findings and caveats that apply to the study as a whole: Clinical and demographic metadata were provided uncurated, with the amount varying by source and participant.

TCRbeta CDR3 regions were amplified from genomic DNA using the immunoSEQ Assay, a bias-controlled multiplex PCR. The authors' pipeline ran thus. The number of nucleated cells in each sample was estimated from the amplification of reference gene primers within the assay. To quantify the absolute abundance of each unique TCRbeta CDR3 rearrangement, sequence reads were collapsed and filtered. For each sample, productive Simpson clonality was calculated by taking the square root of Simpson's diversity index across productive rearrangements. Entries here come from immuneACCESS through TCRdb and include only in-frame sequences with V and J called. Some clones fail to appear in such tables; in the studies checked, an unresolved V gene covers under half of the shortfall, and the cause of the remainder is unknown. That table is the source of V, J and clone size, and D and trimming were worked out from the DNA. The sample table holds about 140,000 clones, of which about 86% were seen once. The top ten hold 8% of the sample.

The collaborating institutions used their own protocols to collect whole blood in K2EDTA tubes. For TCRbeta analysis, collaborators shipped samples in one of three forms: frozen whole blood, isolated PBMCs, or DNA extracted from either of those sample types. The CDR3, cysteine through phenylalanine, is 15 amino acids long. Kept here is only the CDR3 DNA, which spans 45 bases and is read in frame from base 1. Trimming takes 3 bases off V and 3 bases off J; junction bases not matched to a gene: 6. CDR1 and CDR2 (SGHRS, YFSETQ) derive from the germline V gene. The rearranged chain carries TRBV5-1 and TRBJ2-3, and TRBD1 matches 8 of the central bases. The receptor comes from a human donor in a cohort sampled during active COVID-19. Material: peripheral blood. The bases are TGCGCCAGCAGCTCCTGGACAGGGTCGACAGATACGCAGTATTTT. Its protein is CASSSWTGSTDTQYF.